These 11 T cell receptor beta chains originate from one sample sequenced in a study of vaccination effects on CD4 cells after COVID-19. Pools of viral peptides were used by the ViraFEST assay to expand antigen-specific CD4+ T cells ahead of sequencing. When around 10 days of culture had elapsed, CD4+ T cells were isolated. PCR confirmed that the person was infected with SARS-CoV-2 between March and December 2020. Clones were sequenced by immunoSEQ multiplex PCR, and TCRdb holds only the in-frame ones, with some missing. The table shows more than 20,000 clones, with 77% occurring only once. For these TCRs, the target antigens are not known. The specimen was CD4+ T cells from PBMCs cultured with HCoV-NL63 spike peptides, collected before COVID-19 vaccination. These receptors originate from a human donor who had a prior SARS-CoV-2 infection.

The J gene is TRBJ1-2, the V gene TRBV2; D not certain. This CDR3 spans 16 amino acids. Germline V gene lookup returns CDR1 SNHLY and CDR2 FYNNEI. V lost 5 bases, J lost 2 bases, and 18 bases lay in between. DNA for the CDR3: TGTGCCAGCAGTCAGCCTAGTATCTCTAAAAACTATGGCTACACCTTC. This sequence encodes CASSQPSISKNYGYTF. Supplemented by reference TRBV2 and TRBJ1-2, the full variable domain reads EPEVTQTPSHQVTQMGQEVILRCVPISNHLYFYWYRQILGQKVEFLVSFYNNEISEKSEIFDDQFSVERPDGSNFTLKIRSTKLEDSAMYFCASSQPSISKNYGYTFGSGTRLTVV.

V usage is TRBV5-1 and J usage is TRBJ2-3; 11 nucleotides match TRBD2. The CDR3 covers 17 residues. The V gene's germline CDR1 is SGHRS and CDR2 YFSETQ. V lost 3 bases to trimming and J lost 3 bases; unmatched junction nucleotides: 9. The CDR3 is CASSYGNSGGETDTQYF. CDR3 sequence (DNA): TGCGCCAGCAGCTACGGAAATAGCGGGGGGGAAACAGATACGCAGTATTTT.

The genes are TRBV4-2 and TRBJ2-1, with D perhaps matching TRBD2 (6 bases). The CDR3 covers 16 residues. V lost 2 bases and J lost 2, with 13 bases in between. The V gene's germline CDR1 is LGHNA and CDR2 YNFKEQ. CDR3 DNA sequence: TGTGCCAGCAGCCAATTGATGGGGGGTACCTACAATGAGCAGTTCTTC. This translates into CASSQLMGGTYNEQFF.

Relative to its sample, this clone is medium-sized. The chain employs TRBV29-1 and TRBJ2-5; D is possibly TRBD1 or TRBD2 (5 bases each). Trimming stripped 3 bases from V and 4 bases from J, with 15 bases between. CDR1 is SQVTM and CDR2 is ANQGSEA in the germline V gene. The CDR3 spans 14 residues. The CDR3 spells CSVDVGGKGETQYF. The CDR3 coding sequence is TGCAGCGTTGATGTTGGGGGAAAAGGAGAGACCCAGTACTTC.

The chain joins TRBV11-3 to TRBJ2-7; 10 positions agree with TRBD2. V shed 5 bases and J 0 bases; nucleotides not matched to a gene: 4. The CDR3 is 15 amino acids. CDR1 and CDR2 from the germline V gene are SGHNT and YENEEA. The CDR3 reads CASSPGLAASYEQYF. The CDR3 coding sequence is TGTGCCAGCAGCCCCGGACTAGCGGCCTCCTACGAGCAGTACTTC.

The rearrangement joins TRBV5-1 to TRBJ2-5; TRBD2 agrees at 15 bases. After removal of 2 bases from V and 2 bases from J, the junction contained 4 bases not matched to a gene. The CDR3 contains 17 residues. In germline, CDR1 is SGHRS, CDR2 YFSETQ. CDR3 in DNA: TGCGCCAGCAGCTTCGGGACTAGCGGGGGGCCTCAAGAGACCCAGTACTTC. This sequence encodes CASSFGTSGGPQETQYF.

The chain uses TRBV3-1 (or the pseudogene TRBV3-2) and TRBJ2-7, with D unresolved. The CDR3 spans 12 residues. Germline CDR1 is LGHDT and CDR2 is YNNKEL (reference sequence). V lost 4 bases to trimming and J lost 0 bases, with 4 bases between them. The chain's CDR3 is CASSPSSYEQYF. The CDR3 coding sequence is TGTGCCAGCAGCCCAAGCTCCTACGAGCAGTACTTC.

By sample fraction, this clone is medium-sized. The chain combines TRBV7-2 with TRBJ1-2; tentative D call: TRBD1 (5 bases). Trimming pared 5 bases from V and 0 bases from J, leaving 19 bases between. The CDR3 contains 17 residues. Germline lookup yields CDR1 SGHTA and CDR2 FQGNSA. The chain's CDR3 is CASSHIYNRQTNYGYTF. The CDR3 DNA follows: TGTGCCAGCAGCCATATCTACAACAGGCAAACTAACTATGGCTACACCTTC.

V and J are TRBV5-1 and TRBJ2-1; D ambiguous. Germline V CDR1 and CDR2: SGHRS, YFSETQ. The CDR3 spans 11 residues. V dropped 1 base and J dropped 9 bases, with 5 bases sitting between them. The CDR3 bases are TGCGCCAGCAGCTTGAGCCGTGAGCAGTTCTTC. Protein product: CASSLSREQFF.

CDR3 region: CASTTLANNEQFF. The CDR3 region has the DNA TGCGCCAGCACCACGCTAGCAAACAATGAGCAGTTCTTC. J is TRBJ2-1 and V is TRBV5-1, with a possible D match to TRBD2 (5 bases). V was clipped by 6 bases and J by 5 bases, with 12 bases between them. Germline loops: CDR1 SGHRS, CDR2 YFSETQ. The CDR3 spans 13 residues.

This chain links TRBV7-3 with TRBJ2-7, with D possibly TRBD1 on 5 matching bases. Germline lookup yields CDR1 SGHTA and CDR2 FQGTGA. V shed 6 bases and J shed 6 bases, with 12 bases lying between them. The CDR3 length is 12 residues. The CDR3 here is CASRRRRGEQYF. In DNA, the CDR3 is TGTGCCAGCAGGAGACGTAGGGGCGAGCAGTACTTC.